This T cell receptor beta chain comes out of a study of Ad26.COV2.S vaccination and SARS-CoV-2 variants (dated by TCRdb to about 2021). For the wider study: Vaccine-arm donors came from COV1001, a multicentre, randomized, double-blind, placebo-controlled phase I-IIa trial of Ad26.COV2.S in healthy adults. Ad26.COV2.S was administered intramuscularly at a dose of 5x10^10 or 1x10^11 viral particles, either as one shot or as two shots given 56 days apart. The specificity and breadth of SARS-CoV-2-reactive T cell receptors after Ad26.COV2.S vaccination were assessed by TCRbeta repertoire sequencing. The TCR-sequenced set comprised around 30 samples: some 19 Ad26.COV2.S vaccine recipients, 5 placebo recipients and 8 SARS-CoV-2 convalescent individuals. Trial participants were randomized into five groups of five, in which low-dose or high-dose Ad26.COV2.S was given once or twice, or placebo was given on both occasions. Throughout the experiments and outcome assessment, investigators stayed blinded to trial group allocation. The paper as a whole reports these results and caveats: The study was not powered to compare responses between vaccine doses or regimens. According to the authors, total T cell responses may have been underestimated by the TCR breadth and depth analyses. Spike-specific TCR breadth was higher in Ad26.COV2.S recipients than in placebo recipients (P = 0.0014). Comparable non-spike TCR breadth was observed between vaccine and placebo recipients, consistent with only spike being contained in the vaccine. After vaccination, spike-specific CD8+ and CD4+ T cell responses were reported to show substantial breadth.

In light of the paper, this sample's treatment or condition label describes: about 20 received Ad26.COV2.S at low or high dose, single or two shots; 5 received placebo; per-sample allocation not given. For vaccine and placebo recipients, repertoires were sequenced using samples collected on day 63 after the first injection. Cohort 1b enrolled roughly 25 adults aged 18-55 years at a single site in Boston, USA, between 29 July and 7 August 2020. Ad26.COV2.S consisted of a replication-incompetent adenovirus type 26 vector by which a prefusion-stabilized SARS-CoV-2 spike protein from the original Wuhan strain was expressed. The immunoSEQ Assay was used to sequence TCRbeta CDR3 regions. After extraction, genomic DNA underwent amplification by bias-controlled multiplex PCR, followed by high-throughput sequencing. From the authors' description of their analysis: To quantify the absolute abundance of every unique TCRbeta CDR3 region, sequences were collapsed and filtered. Usable DNA was measured by amplifying reference genes present in all nucleated cells, and TCRbeta template counts were normalized to that usable DNA to estimate T cell fraction. Repertoire TCRs were annotated as SARS-CoV-2-specific when V gene, CDR3 amino acid sequence and J gene were exactly matched to a known reactive TCR set. MIRA supplied the reference SARS-CoV-2 TCR set, which was filtered for enrichment in COVID-19-positive ImmuneCODE repertoires so that public or cross-reactive TCRs were removed. Drawing on the MIRA antigens, annotated TCRs were analysed further at the level of specific ORF or position within ORF. Depth was the summed frequency of annotated unique rearrangements, while breadth was defined as annotated unique rearrangements over total unique productive rearrangements. TCR breadth was compared between groups using two-sided Wilcoxon rank-sum tests. TCRdb limited this immuneACCESS table to in-frame rearrangements with V and J called. A share of clones is missing; checked studies link under half to unresolved V genes, and the rest is unexplained. The D gene and trimming were derived from the DNA, and the V and J assignments and clone size from that table. The sample records 500,000 or so clones, about 88% of which are singletons. The top ten hold 2.5% of the sample.

About this clone: The clone's antigen remains unknown. A junction boundary mismatches the germline segment, possibly from a read error.

Its CDR3 holds 13 amino acids, cysteine through phenylalanine. This entry keeps only the CDR3 DNA: 39 bases, framed from base 1. Sequencing used peripheral blood, obtained in a trial of Ad26.COV2.S vaccine versus placebo. The V and J genes are TRBV12-3 or TRBV12-4 and TRBJ1-2; 8 central bases correspond to TRBD1. This receptor was taken from a person aged 18-60 years who received the Ad26.COV2.S COVID-19 vaccine or a placebo. The CDR3 region: CASSFRQGNPHLF. The DNA reads TGTGCCAGCAGTTTCCGACAGGGGAATCCCCATCTCTTC.